Each of the 10 T cell receptor beta chains below was sequenced from the same sample in a study of regulatory T cells in long-lasting Graves disease (dated by TCRdb to about 2021). Preparation of the library involved multiplex PCR. This sample was sequenced with an Illumina HiSeq 4000. TCR beta libraries were built with iRepertoire HTBI primers and Arm-PCR amplification of CDR3 regions. TCRdb took the public reads, trimmed them with fastp at Q25, ran MiXCR for clone calling and kept in-frame beta chains. Each entry is one CDR3 protein sequence, shown with its most common DNA and genes. For this sample there are 360,000 or so distinct CDR3 sequences; 20% to 25% appear just once. The ten biggest clones cover 25% to 30% of the sample. The time point label here, explained by the study, means: persistent/refractory GD, antithyroid drugs over 5 years with positive TRAb. For both TCR sequencing and RNA sequencing, RNA was extracted from PBMCs using TRIzol.

Here the sequenced sample was peripheral blood mononuclear cells (PBMCs), taken when the disease was refractory, from a patient treated with antithyroid drugs. These receptor sequences come from a woman between 35 and 50 years old with Graves disease. Donor details come from another sample of the same person, matched by shared clones.

This clonotype was counted at least ten times. V gene TRBV20-1 combines with J gene TRBJ1-6; D remains ambiguous. In germline, CDR1 is DFQATT, CDR2 SNEGSKA (reference sequence). The CDR3 contains 13 residues. Trimming removed 3 bases from V and 8 bases from J, with 11 bases in between. CDR3 loop: CSARADRDSPLHF. CDR3 bases: TGCAGTGCTAGGGCGGACCGGGATTCACCCCTCCACTTT.

This clonotype was observed a handful of times. The chain uses TRBV19 and TRBJ2-2, with D unresolved. CDR3 length: 14 residues. The germline gives CDR1 LNHDA, CDR2 SQIVND (reference sequence). The V end lost 9 bases, the J end lost 8 bases, and 19 bases lay between the germline ends. This CDR3 reads CASSPYGPGGELFF. CDR3 nucleotide sequence: TGTGCCAGCAGCCCCTACGGTCCCGGGGGGGAGCTGTTTTTT. The full variable domain, completed using reference TRBV19 and TRBJ2-2, is DGGITQSPKYLFRKEGQNVTLSCEQNLNHDAMYWYRQDPGQGLRLIYYSQIVNDFQKGDIAEGYSVSREKKESFPLTVTSAQKNPTAFYLCASSPYGPGGELFFGEGSRLTVL.

This chain connects TRBV19 to TRBJ1-4; TRBD1 agrees at 10 bases. The germline V gene encodes CDR1 LNHDA and CDR2 SQIVND (reference sequence). There are 14 residues in the CDR3. Germline trimming cut 7 bases from V and 6 bases from J; bases unmatched to any gene: 5. CDR3 bases: TGTGCCAGTACCGCTGGGACAGGGGATGAAAAACTGTTTTTT. Translated: CASTAGTGDEKLFF.

This clonotype occurred a few times. The rearrangement joins TRBV9 to TRBJ1-1, with D perhaps matching TRBD1 (6 bases). The CDR3 is made up of 14 amino acids. The V gene lost 4 bases and the J gene lost 5 bases, with 15 bases spanning the gap. Germline lookup yields CDR1 SGDLS and CDR2 YYNGEE. The CDR3: CASSFGQKGTEAFF. CDR3 bases: TGTGCCAGCAGCTTCGGACAGAAAGGGACTGAAGCTTTCTTT.

This clonotype was detected ten times or more. The genes are TRBV19 and TRBJ1-5; D is unclear. The CDR3 runs to 15 residues. The germline V gene has CDR1 LNHDA and CDR2 SQIVND (reference sequence). V lost 7 bases, J lost 0 bases, and 13 bases lay in between. The CDR3 region has the DNA TGTGCCAGTAATGTGGCAGTCTATAGCAATCAGCCCCAGCATTTT. Its translation is CASNVAVYSNQPQHF.

This clonotype was seen repeatedly, ten times or more. The rearrangement uses TRBV12-3 or TRBV12-4 and TRBJ1-1, with D possibly TRBD1 on 6 matching bases. The CDR3 totals 16 residues. Deletions cut 2 bases from V and 0 bases from J, with 13 bases between. CDR3 sequence: CASSLRQGWMNTEAFF. The CDR3, as DNA: TGTGCCAGCAGTTTAAGGCAGGGGTGGATGAACACTGAAGCTTTCTTT.

This clonotype was recorded at least ten times. The chain joins TRBV7-8 to TRBJ2-7; D perhaps matches TRBD2 (5 bases). The CDR3 covers 15 residues. Germline V gene sequence: CDR1 SGHVS, CDR2 FQNEAQ. Trimming pared 2 bases from V and 1 base from J, leaving 12 bases between. CDR3 sequence: CASSLLRALSYEQYF. CDR3 nucleotide sequence: TGTGCCAGCAGCTTATTGAGGGCCCTATCCTACGAGCAGTACTTC.

This clonotype was recorded many times. This chain uses TRBV28 with TRBJ2-5, with D tentatively TRBD1 (5 bases). Germline CDR1 and CDR2: MDHEN and SYDVKM. CDR3 length: 16 residues. V gave up 5 bases and J gave up 1 base, with 17 bases separating them. The CDR3 loop is CASSQARGCVQETQYF. The CDR3 DNA follows: TGTGCCAGCAGTCAAGCAAGGGGATGTGTCCAAGAGACCCAGTACTTC.

The chain uses TRBV5-5 and TRBJ2-7, with TRBD2 identical over 7 bases. The CDR3 loop spans 18 amino acids. V lost 0 bases, J lost 0 bases, and 12 bases stayed unmatched. CDR1 is SGHKS and CDR2 is YYEKEE in the germline V gene (reference sequence). The CDR3 sequence is CASSLGPLSGFSSYEQYF. The CDR3 nucleotides read TGTGCCAGCAGCTTGGGACCCCTTAGCGGGTTCAGCTCCTACGAGCAGTACTTC.

The genes are TRBV7-9 and TRBJ2-2; TRBD1 might be the D (5 bases). This CDR3 contains 15 residues. V lost 2 bases and J 4 bases, leaving 11 bases between the germline ends. Per germline, CDR1 SEHNR and CDR2 FQNEAQ (reference sequence). The DNA for the CDR3 is TGTGCCAGCAGCTTATATTACCAGGGCACCGGGGAGCTGTTTTTT. It encodes CASSLYYQGTGELFF.